A selection of T cell receptor beta chains follows, all from one sample in a study of blood T cell repertoires in COVID-19. Generated by immunoSEQ multiplex PCR, the TCRdb table keeps only in-frame clones and is missing some. The sample lists approximately 100,000 clones; about 64% were seen once. The specimen sequenced was peripheral blood. The receptor set was obtained from a human donor with acute or convalescent COVID-19. The donor label of this sample is uncertain. Both conserved end residues are part of each CDR3. The order of the fields is J gene, V gene, clone size, D gene, CDR3 protein, CDR3 DNA. The D gene is left open where the match is weak. Clone size is not always given. Where it is, it says once, few, many or a class for expanded clones.

j_call: TRBJ1-1
v_call: TRBV14
clone_size: NA
d_call: NA
cdr3_aa: CASSQLTGQSTEAFF
cdr3_nt: TGTGCCAGCAGCCAACTGACAGGTCAGAGCACTGAAGCTTTCTTT

j_call: TRBJ1-2
v_call: TRBV2
clone_size: NA
d_call: NA
cdr3_aa: CASGAPTNYGYTF
cdr3_nt: TGTGCCAGCGGGGCCCCTACTAACTATGGCTACACCTTC

j_call: TRBJ1-2
v_call: TRBV12-3/TRBV12-4
clone_size: NA
d_call: TRBD1
cdr3_aa: CASRLRQGWGYTF
cdr3_nt: TGTGCCAGCAGACTTCGACAGGGTTGGGGCTACACCTTC

j_call: TRBJ2-3
v_call: TRBV9
clone_size: NA
d_call: TRBD2
cdr3_aa: CASSVGASGSTDTQYF
cdr3_nt: TGTGCCAGCAGCGTAGGGGCTAGCGGTAGCACAGATACGCAGTATTTT

j_call: TRBJ2-1
v_call: TRBV24-1
clone_size: NA
d_call: TRBD1
cdr3_aa: CATSDPRGRGYNEQFF
cdr3_nt: TGTGCCACCAGTGATCCCAGGGGGCGCGGCTACAATGAGCAGTTCTTC

j_call: TRBJ1-6
v_call: TRBV18
clone_size: NA
d_call: NA
cdr3_aa: CASSPQPGGNSPLHF
cdr3_nt: TGTGCCAGCTCACCGCAGCCGGGGGGCAACTCACCCCTCCACTTT

j_call: TRBJ1-3
v_call: TRBV5-1
clone_size: NA
d_call: TRBD1
cdr3_aa: CASSFGTDSGNTIYF
cdr3_nt: TGCGCCAGCAGCTTTGGGACAGACTCTGGAAACACCATATATTTT

j_call: TRBJ1-5
v_call: TRBV19
clone_size: NA
d_call: TRBD1
cdr3_aa: CASTGQAFLSNQPQHF
cdr3_nt: TGTGCCAGTACCGGACAGGCATTCCTTAGCAATCAGCCCCAGCATTTT

j_call: TRBJ2-3
v_call: TRBV3-1/TRBV3-2
clone_size: NA
d_call: TRBD2
cdr3_aa: CASSQDASGVQYF
cdr3_nt: TGTGCCAGCAGCCAAGATGCTAGCGGGGTGCAGTATTTT

j_call: TRBJ1-3
v_call: TRBV11-2
clone_size: NA
d_call: NA
cdr3_aa: CASTYGNTIYF
cdr3_nt: TGTGCCAGCACCTATGGAAACACCATATATTTT

j_call: TRBJ2-2
v_call: TRBV9
clone_size: NA
d_call: TRBD2
cdr3_aa: CASSAFSGGNGELFF
cdr3_nt: TGTGCCAGCAGCGCATTTAGCGGGGGGAACGGGGAGCTGTTTTTT

j_call: TRBJ2-5
v_call: TRBV4-1
clone_size: NA
d_call: TRBD2
cdr3_aa: CASSQLGGGGQYF
cdr3_nt: TGCGCCAGCAGCCAACTAGGCGGGGGTGGCCAGTACTTC

j_call: TRBJ2-5
v_call: TRBV18
clone_size: NA
d_call: NA
cdr3_aa: CASSPWGGLQETQYF
cdr3_nt: TGTGCCAGCTCACCATGGGGGGGGCTTCAAGAGACCCAGTACTTC

j_call: TRBJ1-4
v_call: TRBV7-9
clone_size: few
d_call: NA
cdr3_aa: CASGPKVTGRDEKLFF
cdr3_nt: TGTGCCAGCGGGCCAAAAGTGACAGGTCGAGATGAAAAACTGTTTTTT

j_call: TRBJ2-1
v_call: TRBV3-1/TRBV3-2
clone_size: NA
d_call: TRBD2
cdr3_aa: CASSLSGGSNEQFF
cdr3_nt: TGTGCCAGCAGCCTTAGCGGGGGCTCGAATGAGCAGTTCTTC

j_call: TRBJ1-1
v_call: TRBV18
clone_size: NA
d_call: NA
cdr3_aa: CASSPGAFAEAFF
cdr3_nt: TGTGCCAGCTCACCAGGGGCGTTCGCTGAAGCTTTCTTT

j_call: TRBJ2-3
v_call: TRBV7-8
clone_size: NA
d_call: TRBD2
cdr3_aa: CASSLGTAGGRFTDTQYF
cdr3_nt: TGTGCCAGCAGCTTAGGTACAGCGGGGGGGCGATTTACAGATACGCAGTATTTT

j_call: TRBJ2-7
v_call: TRBV7-2
clone_size: few
d_call: NA
cdr3_aa: CASSMTGVSTYEQYF
cdr3_nt: TGTGCCAGCAGTATGACGGGGGTCTCGACCTACGAGCAGTACTTC

j_call: TRBJ2-3
v_call: TRBV7-9
clone_size: NA
d_call: TRBD2
cdr3_aa: CASSLIAGTRTDTQYF
cdr3_nt: TGTGCCAGCAGCTTAATAGCGGGGACACGCACAGATACGCAGTATTTT

j_call: TRBJ2-4
v_call: TRBV27
clone_size: NA
d_call: TRBD2
cdr3_aa: CASSFGLAGGVAKNIQYF
cdr3_nt: TGTGCCAGCAGTTTCGGGCTAGCGGGGGGCGTAGCCAAAAACATTCAGTACTTC

j_call: TRBJ1-2
v_call: TRBV27
clone_size: few
d_call: NA
cdr3_aa: CASSLSHGGYGYTF
cdr3_nt: TGTGCCAGCAGTCTAAGCCACGGGGGCTATGGCTACACCTTC

j_call: TRBJ1-2
v_call: TRBV9
clone_size: NA
d_call: NA
cdr3_aa: CASSESLDTRGYTF
cdr3_nt: TGTGCCAGCAGCGAGTCTTTGGACACTCGAGGCTACACCTTC

j_call: TRBJ1-3
v_call: TRBV5-8
clone_size: few
d_call: NA
cdr3_aa: CASSLRQVLSGNTIYF
cdr3_nt: TGTGCCAGCAGCTTGAGACAGGTGCTCTCTGGAAACACCATATATTTT

j_call: TRBJ1-1
v_call: TRBV11-2
clone_size: NA
d_call: NA
cdr3_aa: CASSSQVNTEAFF
cdr3_nt: TGTGCCAGCAGCTCACAGGTGAACACTGAAGCTTTCTTT

j_call: TRBJ2-2
v_call: TRBV5-1
clone_size: NA
d_call: TRBD1
cdr3_aa: CASRSGQGANTGELFF
cdr3_nt: TGCGCCAGCAGGTCGGGACAGGGGGCGAACACCGGGGAGCTGTTTTTT

j_call: TRBJ1-5
v_call: TRBV2
clone_size: once
d_call: TRBD1
cdr3_aa: CASSVPRDREAQPQHF
cdr3_nt: TGTGCCAGCAGTGTACCCCGGGACAGGGAGGCTCAGCCCCAGCATTTT

j_call: TRBJ2-5
v_call: TRBV28
clone_size: NA
d_call: NA
cdr3_aa: CASSEEFQETQYF
cdr3_nt: TGTGCCAGCAGCGAGGAATTCCAAGAGACCCAGTACTTC

j_call: TRBJ2-2
v_call: TRBV30
clone_size: NA
d_call: TRBD2
cdr3_aa: CAWSRPRLAGGRNTGELFF
cdr3_nt: TGTGCCTGGAGTCGTCCCAGACTAGCGGGGGGGCGGAACACCGGGGAGCTGTTTTTT

j_call: TRBJ1-1
v_call: TRBV4-1
clone_size: NA
d_call: NA
cdr3_aa: CASSQVAGPEAFF
cdr3_nt: TGCGCCAGCAGCCAAGTAGCAGGGCCTGAAGCTTTCTTT

j_call: TRBJ2-3
v_call: TRBV11-2
clone_size: NA
d_call: TRBD2
cdr3_aa: CASSLRTSGGIRTDTQYF
cdr3_nt: TGTGCCAGCAGCCTGCGGACTAGCGGGGGGATTAGGACAGATACGCAGTATTTT

j_call: TRBJ2-5
v_call: TRBV2
clone_size: NA
d_call: TRBD2
cdr3_aa: CASREFSQGGYGVTQYF
cdr3_nt: TGTGCCAGCAGGGAATTTTCTCAGGGAGGGTACGGGGTGACCCAGTACTTC

j_call: TRBJ2-3
v_call: TRBV11-2
clone_size: NA
d_call: TRBD1
cdr3_aa: CASSLVGLGTGLTDTQYF
cdr3_nt: TGTGCCAGCAGCTTAGTGGGTTTGGGGACAGGGCTCACAGATACGCAGTATTTT

j_call: TRBJ2-1
v_call: TRBV11-2
clone_size: NA
d_call: TRBD2
cdr3_aa: CASSREGLLQFF
cdr3_nt: TGTGCCAGCAGCAGGGAGGGACTGTTGCAGTTCTTC

j_call: TRBJ2-3
v_call: TRBV7-2
clone_size: NA
d_call: NA
cdr3_aa: CASSFSFGTDTQYF
cdr3_nt: TGTGCCAGCAGCTTTAGCTTCGGCACAGATACGCAGTATTTT

j_call: TRBJ2-3
v_call: TRBV7-9
clone_size: NA
d_call: TRBD2
cdr3_aa: CASSPSGGATDTQYF
cdr3_nt: TGTGCCAGCAGCCCTAGCGGGGGGGCCACAGATACGCAGTATTTT

j_call: TRBJ1-1
v_call: TRBV30
clone_size: NA
d_call: NA
cdr3_aa: CAWDQRTEAFF
cdr3_nt: TGTGCCTGGGATCAGAGGACTGAAGCTTTCTTT

j_call: TRBJ2-5
v_call: TRBV28
clone_size: NA
d_call: NA
cdr3_aa: CASSLSRTAPPRETQYF
cdr3_nt: TGTGCCAGCAGTTTATCCAGGACAGCCCCCCCTCGTGAGACCCAGTACTTC

j_call: TRBJ1-2
v_call: TRBV12-3/TRBV12-4
clone_size: few
d_call: TRBD1
cdr3_aa: CASTEGGRYGYTF
cdr3_nt: TGTGCCAGCACCGAAGGGGGCAGATATGGCTACACCTTC

j_call: TRBJ1-2
v_call: TRBV7-9
clone_size: few
d_call: TRBD1
cdr3_aa: CASSLGQGAGYTF
cdr3_nt: TGTGCCAGCAGCCTCGGACAGGGGGCTGGCTACACCTTC

j_call: TRBJ2-5
v_call: TRBV4-1
clone_size: NA
d_call: TRBD2
cdr3_aa: CASSQDGGGYQETQYF
cdr3_nt: TGCGCCAGCAGCCAAGATGGCGGGGGGTACCAAGAGACCCAGTACTTC

j_call: TRBJ2-2
v_call: TRBV12-5
clone_size: NA
d_call: NA
cdr3_aa: CASGLFRLSGELFF
cdr3_nt: TGTGCTAGTGGTTTGTTTCGGTTATCCGGGGAGCTGTTTTTT

j_call: TRBJ1-4
v_call: TRBV19
clone_size: NA
d_call: NA
cdr3_aa: CASSTDSDGEKLFF
cdr3_nt: TGTGCCAGTAGTACCGACAGTGACGGTGAAAAACTGTTTTTT

j_call: TRBJ2-7
v_call: TRBV7-6
clone_size: NA
d_call: NA
cdr3_aa: CASSPGALFYEQYF
cdr3_nt: TGTGCCAGCAGCCCAGGGGCCCTCTTCTACGAGCAGTACTTC

j_call: TRBJ1-2
v_call: TRBV7-9
clone_size: few
d_call: NA
cdr3_aa: CASSFHSQGWNYGYTF
cdr3_nt: TGTGCCAGCAGCTTCCACTCTCAGGGCTGGAACTATGGCTACACCTTC

j_call: TRBJ1-1
v_call: TRBV6-5
clone_size: many
d_call: NA
cdr3_aa: CASIRGGVMNTEAFF
cdr3_nt: TGTGCCAGCATTCGGGGGGGAGTCATGAACACTGAAGCTTTCTTT

j_call: TRBJ2-1
v_call: TRBV27
clone_size: NA
d_call: TRBD2
cdr3_aa: CASSSRLAGSSQFF
cdr3_nt: TGTGCCAGCAGTTCCCGACTAGCGGGGTCGTCGCAGTTCTTC

j_call: TRBJ1-3
v_call: TRBV18
clone_size: NA
d_call: NA
cdr3_aa: CASSPLHQGRNTIYF
cdr3_nt: TGTGCCAGCTCACCACTTCATCAGGGAAGAAACACCATATATTTT

j_call: TRBJ1-1
v_call: TRBV2
clone_size: NA
d_call: TRBD1
cdr3_aa: CASRREGAGDTEAFF
cdr3_nt: TGTGCCAGCAGGCGGGAGGGGGCAGGGGACACTGAAGCTTTCTTT

j_call: TRBJ1-2
v_call: TRBV5-4
clone_size: few
d_call: TRBD1
cdr3_aa: CASSPGGEDYGYTF
cdr3_nt: TGTGCCAGCAGCCCAGGGGGCGAGGACTATGGCTACACCTTC

j_call: TRBJ2-5
v_call: TRBV7-9
clone_size: NA
d_call: TRBD2
cdr3_aa: CASSSVGSRGGQETQYF
cdr3_nt: TGTGCCAGCAGCTCCGTCGGGAGTCGGGGGGGCCAAGAGACCCAGTACTTC

j_call: TRBJ1-1
v_call: TRBV6-5
clone_size: NA
d_call: NA
cdr3_aa: CASSNIVNTEAFF
cdr3_nt: TGTGCCAGCAGTAATATAGTGAACACTGAAGCTTTCTTT

j_call: TRBJ1-1
v_call: TRBV30
clone_size: NA
d_call: NA
cdr3_aa: CAWSKGPGTEAFF
cdr3_nt: TGTGCCTGGAGTAAAGGGCCGGGAACTGAAGCTTTCTTT

j_call: TRBJ1-2
v_call: TRBV6-5
clone_size: NA
d_call: TRBD1
cdr3_aa: CASRFRTGYGYTF
cdr3_nt: TGTGCCAGCAGATTCCGGACAGGTTATGGCTACACCTTC

j_call: TRBJ2-2
v_call: TRBV28
clone_size: NA
d_call: TRBD1
cdr3_aa: CASSVDRVKAGELFF
cdr3_nt: TGTGCCAGCAGCGTGGACAGGGTTAAGGCCGGGGAGCTGTTTTTT

j_call: TRBJ2-6
v_call: TRBV6-6
clone_size: few
d_call: NA
cdr3_aa: CASSGRERGANVLTF
cdr3_nt: TGTGCCAGCAGTGGCAGGGAAAGGGGGGCCAACGTCCTGACTTTC

j_call: TRBJ2-3
v_call: TRBV3-1/TRBV3-2
clone_size: NA
d_call: TRBD2
cdr3_aa: CASSQDVNSGGTDTQYF
cdr3_nt: TGTGCCAGCAGCCAAGATGTAAATAGCGGGGGAACAGATACGCAGTATTTT

j_call: TRBJ1-2
v_call: TRBV7-2
clone_size: NA
d_call: TRBD1
cdr3_aa: CASSQGASYGYTF
cdr3_nt: TGTGCCAGCAGCCAGGGGGCCTCCTATGGCTACACCTTC

j_call: TRBJ1-5
v_call: TRBV6-6
clone_size: NA
d_call: TRBD1
cdr3_aa: CATWPGTGYQPQHF
cdr3_nt: TGTGCCACCTGGCCGGGGACAGGGTATCAGCCCCAGCATTTT

j_call: TRBJ2-5
v_call: TRBV2
clone_size: NA
d_call: NA
cdr3_aa: CASSGDREVGTQYF
cdr3_nt: TGTGCCAGCAGTGGAGACAGGGAGGTGGGGACCCAGTACTTC